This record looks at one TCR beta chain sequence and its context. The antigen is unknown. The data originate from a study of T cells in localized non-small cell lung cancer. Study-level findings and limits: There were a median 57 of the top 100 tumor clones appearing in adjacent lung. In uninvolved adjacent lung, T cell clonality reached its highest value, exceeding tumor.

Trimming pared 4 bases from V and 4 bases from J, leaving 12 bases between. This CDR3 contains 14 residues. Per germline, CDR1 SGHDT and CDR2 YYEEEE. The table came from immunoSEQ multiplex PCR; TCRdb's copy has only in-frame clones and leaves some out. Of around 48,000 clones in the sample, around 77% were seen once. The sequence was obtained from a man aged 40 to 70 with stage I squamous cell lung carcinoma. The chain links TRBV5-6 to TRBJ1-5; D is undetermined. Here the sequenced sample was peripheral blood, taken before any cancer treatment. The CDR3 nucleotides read TGTGCCAGCAGCCGTTTTAACGTTAATCAGCCCCAGCATTTT. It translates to CASSRFNVNQPQHF.